The clone carrying this T cell receptor beta chain is labeled medium-sized. Its antigen is as yet unknown. 60 Vbeta and 13 Jbeta primers were used in PCR. Only in-frame clones appear in the TCRdb table, and some are missing; sequencing was by immunoSEQ multiplex PCR. The table lists over 150,000 clones, roughly four fifths of them singletons. This entry comes from a study of cytomegalovirus exposure and HLA in healthy donors. The study, taken as a whole, reports: Indistinguishability led to the exclusion of some V segments, TRBV6-2 and TRBV6-3 included. Testing in vitro showed three CMV-associated chains specific for CMV antigens. In an earlier analysis, about 90% or about 30%: the productive usage of most TCR beta V segments. In a later analysis, compared with equally common non-associated chains, HLA-associated beta chains were more expanded.

There are 12 residues in the CDR3. The V and J ends lost 4 bases and 2 bases respectively, with 5 bases between them. Germline lookup yields CDR1 SGHDN and CDR2 FVKESK. V gene TRBV14 combines with J gene TRBJ1-1; no reliable D call. The sample taken for sequencing was PBMCs. This TCR derives from a middle-aged man in good health and CMV-seropositive. CDR3 DNA: TGTGCCAGCAGCCCGTTTAACACTGAAGCTTTCTTT. Its protein is CASSPFNTEAFF. Drawing the rest from reference TRBV14 and TRBJ1-1, the complete variable domain is EAGVTQFPSHSVIEKGQTVTLRCDPISGHDNLYWYRRVMGKEIKFLLHFVKESKQDESGMPNNRFLAERTGGTYSTLKVQPAELEDSGVYFCASSPFNTEAFFGQGTRLTVV.